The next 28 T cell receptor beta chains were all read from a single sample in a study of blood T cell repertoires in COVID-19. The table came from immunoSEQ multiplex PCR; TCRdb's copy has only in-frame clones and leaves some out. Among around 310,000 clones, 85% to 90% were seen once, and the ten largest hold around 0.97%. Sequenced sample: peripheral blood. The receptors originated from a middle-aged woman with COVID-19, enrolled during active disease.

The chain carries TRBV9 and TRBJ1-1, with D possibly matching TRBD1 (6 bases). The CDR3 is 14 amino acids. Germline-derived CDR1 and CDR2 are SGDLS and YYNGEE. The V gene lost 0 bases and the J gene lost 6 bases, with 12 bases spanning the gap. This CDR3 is CASSVGGTTAEAFF. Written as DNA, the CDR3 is TGTGCCAGCAGCGTAGGTGGGACAACTGCTGAAGCTTTCTTT. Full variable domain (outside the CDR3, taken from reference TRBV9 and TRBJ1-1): DSGVTQTPKHLITATGQRVTLRCSPRSGDLSVYWYQQSLDQGLQFLIQYYNGEERAKGNILERFSAQQFPDLHSELNLSSLELGDSALYFCASSVGGTTAEAFFGQGTRLTVV.

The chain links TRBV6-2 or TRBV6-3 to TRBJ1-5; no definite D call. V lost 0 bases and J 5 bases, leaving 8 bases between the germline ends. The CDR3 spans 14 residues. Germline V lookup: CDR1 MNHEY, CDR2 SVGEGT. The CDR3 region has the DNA TGTGCCAGCAGTTACTCGGAGGAATATCAGCCCCAGCATTTT. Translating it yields CASSYSEEYQPQHF.

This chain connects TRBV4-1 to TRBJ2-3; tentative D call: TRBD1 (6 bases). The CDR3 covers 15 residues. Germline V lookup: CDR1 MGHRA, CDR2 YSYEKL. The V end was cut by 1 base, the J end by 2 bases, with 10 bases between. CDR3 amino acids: CASSQAVGATDTQYF. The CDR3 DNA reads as TGCGCCAGCAGCCAAGCGGTGGGGGCCACAGATACGCAGTATTTT.

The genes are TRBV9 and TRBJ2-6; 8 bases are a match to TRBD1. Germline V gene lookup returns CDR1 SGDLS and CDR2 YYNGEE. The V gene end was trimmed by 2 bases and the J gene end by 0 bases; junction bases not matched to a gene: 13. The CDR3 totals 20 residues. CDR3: CASSVATGTGLGSGANVLTF. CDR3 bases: TGTGCCAGCAGCGTCGCTACGGGGACAGGTCTCGGCTCTGGGGCCAACGTCCTGACTTTC.

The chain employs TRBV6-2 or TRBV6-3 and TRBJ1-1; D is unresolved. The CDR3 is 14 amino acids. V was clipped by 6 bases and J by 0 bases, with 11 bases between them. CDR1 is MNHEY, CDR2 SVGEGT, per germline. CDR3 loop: CASSDTAMNTEAFF. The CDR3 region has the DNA TGTGCCAGCAGCGATACAGCCATGAACACTGAAGCTTTCTTT.

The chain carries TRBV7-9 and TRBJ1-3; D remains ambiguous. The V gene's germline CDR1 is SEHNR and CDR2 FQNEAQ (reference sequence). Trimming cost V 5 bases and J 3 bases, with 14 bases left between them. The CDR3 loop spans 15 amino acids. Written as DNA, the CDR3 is TGTGCCAGCAGCCCCACTCGGGGTTTTGGAAACACCATATATTTT. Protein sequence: CASSPTRGFGNTIYF.

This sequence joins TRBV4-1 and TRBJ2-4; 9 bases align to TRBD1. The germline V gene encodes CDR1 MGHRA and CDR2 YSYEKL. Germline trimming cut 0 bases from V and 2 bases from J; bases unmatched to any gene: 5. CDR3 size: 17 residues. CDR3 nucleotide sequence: TGCGCCAGCAGCCAAGACCAGGACAGGGGTCCCAAAAACATTCAGTACTTC. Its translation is CASSQDQDRGPKNIQYF.

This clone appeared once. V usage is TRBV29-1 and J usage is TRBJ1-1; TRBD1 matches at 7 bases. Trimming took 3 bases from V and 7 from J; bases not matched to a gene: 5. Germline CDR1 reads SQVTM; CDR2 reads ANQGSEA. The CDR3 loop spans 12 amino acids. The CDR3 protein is CSVDRGGDEAFF. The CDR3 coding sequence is TGCAGCGTTGACCGAGGGGGCGATGAAGCTTTCTTT.

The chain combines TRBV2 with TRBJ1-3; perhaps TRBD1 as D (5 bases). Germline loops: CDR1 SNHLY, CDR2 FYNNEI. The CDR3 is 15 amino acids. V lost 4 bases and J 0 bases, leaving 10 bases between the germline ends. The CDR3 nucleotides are TGTGCCAGCAGTGGTGGGGCAACCTCTGGAAACACCATATATTTT. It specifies CASSGGATSGNTIYF.

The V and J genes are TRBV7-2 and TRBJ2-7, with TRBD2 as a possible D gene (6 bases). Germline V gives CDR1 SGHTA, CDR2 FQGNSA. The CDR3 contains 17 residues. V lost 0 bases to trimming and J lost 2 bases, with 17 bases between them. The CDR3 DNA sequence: TGTGCCAGCAGCTTAGCGCTAGGGCTAGCGATTACCTACGAGCAGTACTTC. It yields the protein CASSLALGLAITYEQYF.

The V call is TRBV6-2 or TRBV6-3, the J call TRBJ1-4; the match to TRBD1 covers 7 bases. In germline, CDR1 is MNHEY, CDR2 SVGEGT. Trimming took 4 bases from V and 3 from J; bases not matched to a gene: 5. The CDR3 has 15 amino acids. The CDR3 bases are TGTGCCAGCAGTTCAGCCGGGACAGCTAATGAAAAACTGTTTTTT. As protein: CASSSAGTANEKLFF.

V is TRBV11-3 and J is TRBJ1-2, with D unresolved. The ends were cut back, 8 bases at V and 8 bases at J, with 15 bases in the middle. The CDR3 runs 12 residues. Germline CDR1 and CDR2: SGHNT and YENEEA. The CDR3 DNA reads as TGTGCCAGCGCATCCGGGGAGAGAGGCTACACCTTC. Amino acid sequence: CASASGERGYTF.

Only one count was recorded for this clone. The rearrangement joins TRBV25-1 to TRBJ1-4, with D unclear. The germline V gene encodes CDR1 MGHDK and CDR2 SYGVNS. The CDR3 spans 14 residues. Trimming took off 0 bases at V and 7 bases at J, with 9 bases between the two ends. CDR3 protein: CASSEYSAVEKLFF. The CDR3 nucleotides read TGTGCCAGCAGTGAATATAGCGCAGTTGAAAAACTGTTTTTT.

The CDR3 nucleotides are TGTGCCAGCAGCTTAGAGCGGCCGGAGGGGAAGAACACCGGGGAGCTGTTTTTT. Encoded protein: CASSLERPEGKNTGELFF. J is TRBJ2-2 and V is TRBV7-8, with D possibly being TRBD2 (6 bases). The germline V and J ends were trimmed by 1 base and 1 base, with 16 bases remaining between them. The CDR3 extends over 18 amino acids. Germline V gives CDR1 SGHVS, CDR2 FQNEAQ.

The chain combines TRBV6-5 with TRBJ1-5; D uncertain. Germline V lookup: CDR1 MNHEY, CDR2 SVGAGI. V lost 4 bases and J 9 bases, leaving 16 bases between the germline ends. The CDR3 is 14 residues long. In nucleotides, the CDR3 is TGTGCCAGCAGTTCGGGAGGCTCAATGATGCCCCAGCATTTT. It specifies CASSSGGSMMPQHF.

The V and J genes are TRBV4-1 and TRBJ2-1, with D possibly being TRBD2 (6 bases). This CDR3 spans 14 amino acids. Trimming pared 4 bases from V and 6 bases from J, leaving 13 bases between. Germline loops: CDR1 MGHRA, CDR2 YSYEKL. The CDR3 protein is CASSRSMGGNEQFF. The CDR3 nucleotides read TGCGCCAGCAGCCGCTCGATGGGGGGCAATGAGCAGTTCTTC.

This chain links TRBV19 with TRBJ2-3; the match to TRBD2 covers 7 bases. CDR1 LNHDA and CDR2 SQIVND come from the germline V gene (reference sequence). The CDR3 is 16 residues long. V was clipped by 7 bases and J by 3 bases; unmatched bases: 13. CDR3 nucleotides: TGTGCCAGTACCCCCGGGAGGCAATTTAGGACAGATACGCAGTATTTT. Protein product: CASTPGRQFRTDTQYF.

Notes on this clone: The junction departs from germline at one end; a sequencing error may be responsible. CDR3 sequence: CASSSNYRLRSTEAFF. CDR3 DNA: TGTGCCAGTAGTTCGAATTACAGGTTGAGGAGCACTGAAGCTTTCTTT. The chain has TRBV28 and TRBJ1-1; D may be TRBD1 (5 bases). The CDR3 totals 16 residues. Germline V CDR1 and CDR2: MDHEN, SYDVKM.

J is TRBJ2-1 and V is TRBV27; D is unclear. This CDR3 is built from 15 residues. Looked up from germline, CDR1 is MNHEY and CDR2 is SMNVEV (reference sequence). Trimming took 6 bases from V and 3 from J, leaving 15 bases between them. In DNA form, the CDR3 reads TGTGCCAGCAGCAATCTCCTCGCCTACTACAATGAGCAGTTCTTC. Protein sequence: CASSNLLAYYNEQFF.

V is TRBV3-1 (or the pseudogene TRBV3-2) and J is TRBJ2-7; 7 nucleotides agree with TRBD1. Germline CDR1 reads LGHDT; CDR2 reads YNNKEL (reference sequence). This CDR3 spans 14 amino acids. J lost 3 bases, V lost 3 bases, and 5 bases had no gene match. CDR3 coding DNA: TGTGCCAGCAGCCATTCGGGACAGCACTACGAGCAGTACTTC. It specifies CASSHSGQHYEQYF.

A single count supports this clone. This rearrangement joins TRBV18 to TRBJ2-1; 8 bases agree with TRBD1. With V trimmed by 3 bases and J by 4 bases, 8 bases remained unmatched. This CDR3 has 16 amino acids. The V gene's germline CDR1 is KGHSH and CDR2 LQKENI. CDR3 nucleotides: TGTGCCAGCTCACCGACGGACAGGGCGGTGTACAATGAGCAGTTCTTC. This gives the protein CASSPTDRAVYNEQFF.

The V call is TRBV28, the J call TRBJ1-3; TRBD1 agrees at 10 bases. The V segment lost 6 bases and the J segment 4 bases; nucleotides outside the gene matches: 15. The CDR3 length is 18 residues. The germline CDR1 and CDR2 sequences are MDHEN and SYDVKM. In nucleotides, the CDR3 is TGTGCCAGCAGCAAATCGAGGTGGGGGACAGGGGCAGGAAACACCATATATTTT. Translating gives CASSKSRWGTGAGNTIYF. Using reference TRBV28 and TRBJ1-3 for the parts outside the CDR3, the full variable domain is DVKVTQSSRYLVKRTGEKVFLECVQDMDHENMFWYRQDPGLGLRLIYFSYDVKMKEKGDIPEGYSVSREKKERFSLILESASTNQTSMYLCASSKSRWGTGAGNTIYFGEGSWLTVV.

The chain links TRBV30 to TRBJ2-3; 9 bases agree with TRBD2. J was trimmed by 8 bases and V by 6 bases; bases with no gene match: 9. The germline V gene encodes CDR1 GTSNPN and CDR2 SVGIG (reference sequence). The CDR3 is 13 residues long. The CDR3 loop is CACSSGGSGTQYF. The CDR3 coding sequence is TGTGCCTGTTCAAGCGGGGGGTCGGGTACGCAGTATTTT. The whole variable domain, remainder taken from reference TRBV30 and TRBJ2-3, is SQTIHQWPATLVQPVGSPLSLECTVEGTSNPNLYWYRQAAGRGLQLLFYSVGIGQISSEVPQNLSASRPQDRQFILSSKKLLLSDSGFYLCACSSGGSGTQYFGPGTRLTVL.

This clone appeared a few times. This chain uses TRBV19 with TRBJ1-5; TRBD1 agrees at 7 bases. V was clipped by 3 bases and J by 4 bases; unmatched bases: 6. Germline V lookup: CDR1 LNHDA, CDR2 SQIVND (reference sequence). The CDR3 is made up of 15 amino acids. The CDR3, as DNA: TGTGCCAGTAGTATGAGGGGACAGTTGAATCAGCCCCAGCATTTT. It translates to CASSMRGQLNQPQHF.

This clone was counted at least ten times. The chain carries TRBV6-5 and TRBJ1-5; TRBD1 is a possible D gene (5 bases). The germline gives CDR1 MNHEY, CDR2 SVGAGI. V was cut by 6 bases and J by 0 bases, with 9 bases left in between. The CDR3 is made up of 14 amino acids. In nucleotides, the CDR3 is TGTGCCAGCAGGGGGGGATATAGCAATCAGCCCCAGCATTTT. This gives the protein CASRGGYSNQPQHF.

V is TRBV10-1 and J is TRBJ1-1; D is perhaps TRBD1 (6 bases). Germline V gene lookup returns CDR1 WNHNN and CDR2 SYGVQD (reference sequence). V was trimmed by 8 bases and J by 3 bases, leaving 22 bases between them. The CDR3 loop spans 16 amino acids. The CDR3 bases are TGCGCCAGCTTCCAAACAGGGTTAAGTAAGTACACTGAAGCTTTCTTT. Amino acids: CASFQTGLSKYTEAFF.

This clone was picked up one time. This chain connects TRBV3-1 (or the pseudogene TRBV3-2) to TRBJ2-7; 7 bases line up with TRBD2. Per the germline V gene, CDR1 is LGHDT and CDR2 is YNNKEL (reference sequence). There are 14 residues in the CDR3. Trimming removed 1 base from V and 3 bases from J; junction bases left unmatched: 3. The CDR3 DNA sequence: TGTGCCAGCAGCCAAGGGCAGCGGGACTACGAGCAGTACTTC. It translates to CASSQGQRDYEQYF.

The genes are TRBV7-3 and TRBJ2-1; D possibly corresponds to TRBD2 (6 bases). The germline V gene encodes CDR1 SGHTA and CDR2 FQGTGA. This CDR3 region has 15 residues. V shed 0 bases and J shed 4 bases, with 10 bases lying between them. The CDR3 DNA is TGTGCCAGCAGCTTAACTGGGACTCCATACAATGAGCAGTTCTTC. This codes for CASSLTGTPYNEQFF.